This T cell receptor beta chain was recovered during a study of T cells in Graves' hyperthyroidism and ophthalmopathy. The CDR3 totals 12 residues. From germline, CDR1 is LNHDA and CDR2 SQIVND (reference sequence). The ends were cut back, 5 bases at V and 3 bases at J, with 7 bases in the middle. The sample holds many counts of this clonotype. When hyperthyroidism was first diagnosed, the blood sample was taken, preceding any ophthalmopathy symptoms. Fresh peripheral blood, under 13 ml, yielded the PBMCs. TCR beta CDR3 regions were amplified from RNA transcripts. The TCR CDR3 first-round RT-PCR relied on the HTBI primer set. TCRdb independently ran MiXCR on the multiplex PCR reads; one entry per CDR3 protein. The data show 150,000 to 200,000 distinct CDR3 sequences, with about 9.4% seen just once and approximately 20% held by the top ten.

The origin of this receptor is a young woman with Graves' hyperthyroidism that later progressed to Graves' ophthalmopathy. J is TRBJ1-1 and V is TRBV19, with D perhaps TRBD1 (6 bases). Sequencing was performed on blood. The CDR3 nucleotides read TGTGCCAGTAGTGAGGGGGACACTGAAGCTTTCTTT. This encodes CASSEGDTEAFF.